This T cell receptor (beta chain) derives from a study of shared clonotypes between healthy human individuals (dated by TCRdb to 2018 to 2020). With regard to the full study: The cohort comprised two women and a few men aged 18 to 49 years. Blood TCR repertoires of roughly five healthy adults were deeply sequenced to estimate repertoire size and the extent of clonotype sharing between individuals. To increase sequencing depth and limit assay-specific biases, TCR repertoire library preparation and sequencing were carried out by different laboratories using diverse techniques. Per donor, three plates each were used for CD4 naive and CD4 memory, two for CD8 naive, and one for CD8 memory. Each donor's leukapheresis produced roughly between roughly 0.94 and 9.5 billion PBMCs.

Using the deep immunoSEQ assay, TCR CDR3 regions were amplified from genomic DNA by multiplex PCR. Genomic DNA extracted from each cell subset was distributed evenly over all wells of several immunoSEQ 96-well plates, and each plate served as one replicate. For sorted subsets, 200 to 250 ng of genomic DNA, equivalent to 25,000 to 30,000 T cell genomes, went into each replicate PCR. Purified libraries were quantified with a Qubit 3.0 fluorometer, sized on a Bioanalyzer 2100, and re-quantified with the KAPA Library Quantification kit. Each immunoSEQ 96-well plate was sequenced on its own single-read 150-cycle Illumina NextSeq 550 flow cell. As for the authors' bioinformatics: The immunoSEQ output contained only junctional sequences without quality scores, so filtering could not match that applied to full-length reads. Sequences were annotated with PyIR, a Python wrapper for IgBLAST v1.9, and V/J genes and CDR3 were assigned using IMGT germline references. Reads were removed for weak V/J assignments (E-value above 1e-6), missing CDR3, stop codons, out-of-frame junctions, or ambiguous translated residues. V3J clonotypes were defined as sequences sharing an identical inferred V gene, J gene, and CDR3 amino acid sequence. Percentage overlap between repertoires was calculated by dividing the number of shared unique clonotypes by the size of the smaller repertoire. RTK rarefaction, the Chao1 estimator, and Recon v2.1 estimates of unobserved clonotypes were used to assess repertoire richness. For all TCRbeta clonotypes obtained by the gDNA method from four donors, generation probabilities were computed with OLGA. TCRdb provides this immuneACCESS table in a form limited to in-frame rearrangements. Some clones are lacking; in checked studies, under half of them reflect an unresolved V gene, and why the rest are absent is not known. That table supplies the V and J calls and clone size; D and trimming were determined from the DNA. Present in this sample are millions of clones, roughly 95% of which were seen just once. Together, the top ten hold around 0.13% of the sample.

Healthy HIV-negative adults with no recently reported acute infections or vaccinations were included as donors. All donors were Caucasian adults living in Nashville, Tennessee, USA. CD4+ T cells were enriched by magnetic negative selection, after which naive cells were positively selected on CD45RA and the negative fraction was taken as the memory subset. Blood was collected by leukapheresis, and PBMCs were isolated by Ficoll-Histopaque density gradient centrifugation and then cryopreserved in liquid nitrogen vapor phase. Analytical flow cytometry was used to check the purity and quantity of every magnetically sorted T cell population. From each sorted fraction, genomic DNA was isolated and quantified by UV absorbance on a Nanodrop 2000c. Results the study describes overall, beyond this receptor: Across a handful of donors, about 4.5% of naive CD4, 3% to 3.5% of naive CD8, approximately 2.5% of memory CD4, and 0.4% to 0.45% of memory CD8 clonotypes were shared. Based on pairwise subsampling, the degree of clonotype sharing among donors was expected to be affected by sequencing depth. Incomplete sequencing was indicated by rarefaction of sorted-subset datasets, despite the large sequencing depth. Because the study included a small number of donors, the genetic and exposure-history diversity represented was limited. Only blood was sampled, and tissue TCR repertoires likely differ from those in blood. Larger estimated clonotype richness was generally found for naive subsets than for memory subsets. Compared with non-shared clonotypes, the clonotypes found in all four sorted-subset donors had higher generation probabilities.

Comments on this clone: The antigen it binds to is not known. Per-base quality was not reported, and no clone a single base away is much larger than it.

For CDR1 and CDR2, the germline V gene (reference sequence) lists SGHNT and YYREEE. From the cysteine through the phenylalanine, the CDR3 covers 17 amino acids. Of all the DNA, just the CDR3 is kept, 51 bases in frame from base 1. V is pared back by 3 bases and J by 1 base, with 19 bases lying between the germline termini. Rearrangement joined TRBV5-4 to TRBJ2-5, with a tentative D gene TRBD2 over 7 matching bases. Sequencing input: naive CD4+ T cells sorted from blood. The cell subset or site label, read with the paper, signifies: CD45RA+ positively selected. The origin of this receptor is a man between 18 and 29 years old in good health. The nucleotides are TGTGCCAGCAGCTCACTCGGGAGCGGGACATTCCAAGAGACCCAGTACTTC. This sequence encodes CASSSLGSGTFQETQYF.